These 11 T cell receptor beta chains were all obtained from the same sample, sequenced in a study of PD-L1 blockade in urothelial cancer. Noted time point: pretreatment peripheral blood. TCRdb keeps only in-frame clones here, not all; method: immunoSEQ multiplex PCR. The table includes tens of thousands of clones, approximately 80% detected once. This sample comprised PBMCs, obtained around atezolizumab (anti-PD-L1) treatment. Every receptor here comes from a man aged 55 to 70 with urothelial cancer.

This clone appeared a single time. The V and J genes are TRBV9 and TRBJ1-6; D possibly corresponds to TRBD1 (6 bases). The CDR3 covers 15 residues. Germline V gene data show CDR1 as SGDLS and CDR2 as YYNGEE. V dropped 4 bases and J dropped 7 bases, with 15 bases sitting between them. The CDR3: CASSPNPGQNSPLHF. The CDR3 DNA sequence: TGTGCCAGCAGCCCTAATCCTGGACAGAATTCACCCCTCCACTTT.

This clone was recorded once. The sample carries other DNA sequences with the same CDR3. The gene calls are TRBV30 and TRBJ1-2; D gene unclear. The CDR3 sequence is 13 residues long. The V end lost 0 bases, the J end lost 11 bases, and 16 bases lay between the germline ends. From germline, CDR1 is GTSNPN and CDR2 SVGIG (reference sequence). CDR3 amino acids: CAWSVPPAAGYTF. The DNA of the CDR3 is TGTGCCTGGAGTGTTCCCCCGGCGGCGGGTTACACCTTC. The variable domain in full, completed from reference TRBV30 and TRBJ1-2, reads SQTIHQWPATLVQPVGSPLSLECTVEGTSNPNLYWYRQAAGRGLQLLFYSVGIGQISSEVPQNLSASRPQDRQFILSSKKLLLSDSGFYLCAWSVPPAAGYTFGSGTRLTVV.

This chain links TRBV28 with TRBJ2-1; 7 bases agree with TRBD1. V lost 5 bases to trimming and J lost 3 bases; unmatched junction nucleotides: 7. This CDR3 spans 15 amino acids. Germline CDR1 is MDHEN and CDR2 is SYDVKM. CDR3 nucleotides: TGTGCCAGCAGTCCTCCCGGGACAGACTACAATGAGCAGTTCTTC. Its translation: CASSPPGTDYNEQFF.

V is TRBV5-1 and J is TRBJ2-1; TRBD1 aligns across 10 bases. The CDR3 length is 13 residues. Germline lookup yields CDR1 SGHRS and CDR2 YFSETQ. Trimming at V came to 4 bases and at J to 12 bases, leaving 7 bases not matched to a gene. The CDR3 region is CASSPRTGGWQFF. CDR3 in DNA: TGCGCCAGCAGCCCTCGGACAGGGGGTTGGCAGTTCTTC.

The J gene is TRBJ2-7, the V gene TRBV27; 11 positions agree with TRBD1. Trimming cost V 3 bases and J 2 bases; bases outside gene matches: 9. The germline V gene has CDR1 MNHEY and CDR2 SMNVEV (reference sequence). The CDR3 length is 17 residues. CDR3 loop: CASSFGLGQGAAYEQYF. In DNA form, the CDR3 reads TGTGCCAGCAGTTTCGGCCTCGGACAGGGGGCTGCCTACGAGCAGTACTTC.

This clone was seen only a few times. This CDR3 reads CASSLGPNTEAFF. The DNA for the CDR3 is TGTGCCTCCAGTCTGGGCCCGAACACTGAAGCTTTCTTT. The chain employs TRBV19 and TRBJ1-1; D uncertain. In germline, CDR1 is LNHDA, CDR2 SQIVND (reference sequence). V lost 11 bases to trimming and J lost 1 base, with 14 bases between them. The CDR3 has 13 amino acids.

The CDR3: CASKPGGSSYEQYF. The CDR3 nucleotides read TGCGCCAGCAAACCGGGGGGGTCTTCCTACGAGCAGTACTTC. V is TRBV10-2 and J is TRBJ2-7; 8 bases agree with TRBD2. Losses at the gene ends were 7 bases for V and 1 base for J; bases not matched to a gene: 6. The CDR3 consists of 14 residues. From germline, CDR1 is WSHSY and CDR2 SAAADI.

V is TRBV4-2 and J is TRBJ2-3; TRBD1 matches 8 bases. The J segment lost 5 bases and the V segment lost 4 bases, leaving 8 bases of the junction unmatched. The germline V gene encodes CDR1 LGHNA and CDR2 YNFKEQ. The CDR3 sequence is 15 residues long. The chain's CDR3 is CASSLQDRAEDTQYF. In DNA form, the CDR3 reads TGTGCCAGCAGCCTCCAGGACAGGGCGGAAGATACGCAGTATTTT.

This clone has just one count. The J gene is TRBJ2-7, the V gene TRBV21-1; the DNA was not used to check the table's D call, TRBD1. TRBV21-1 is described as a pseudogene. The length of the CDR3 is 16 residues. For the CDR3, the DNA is TGTGCCAGCAGCACTTTCCAAACAGGGATGGTCCACGAGCAGTACTTC. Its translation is CASSTFQTGMVHEQYF.

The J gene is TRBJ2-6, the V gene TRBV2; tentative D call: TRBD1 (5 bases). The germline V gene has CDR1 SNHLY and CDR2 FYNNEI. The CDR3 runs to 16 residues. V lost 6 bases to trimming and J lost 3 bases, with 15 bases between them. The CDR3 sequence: CASRRQGGGGANVLTF. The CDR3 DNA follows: TGTGCCAGCAGACGGCAGGGTGGTGGTGGGGCCAACGTCCTGACTTTC.

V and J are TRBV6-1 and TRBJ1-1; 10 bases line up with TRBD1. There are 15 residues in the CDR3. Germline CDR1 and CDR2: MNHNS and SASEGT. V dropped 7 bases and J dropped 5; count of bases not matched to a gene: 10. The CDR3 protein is CASKNAGTGATEAFF. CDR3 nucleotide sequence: TGTGCCAGCAAGAACGCCGGGACAGGGGCAACTGAAGCTTTCTTT.